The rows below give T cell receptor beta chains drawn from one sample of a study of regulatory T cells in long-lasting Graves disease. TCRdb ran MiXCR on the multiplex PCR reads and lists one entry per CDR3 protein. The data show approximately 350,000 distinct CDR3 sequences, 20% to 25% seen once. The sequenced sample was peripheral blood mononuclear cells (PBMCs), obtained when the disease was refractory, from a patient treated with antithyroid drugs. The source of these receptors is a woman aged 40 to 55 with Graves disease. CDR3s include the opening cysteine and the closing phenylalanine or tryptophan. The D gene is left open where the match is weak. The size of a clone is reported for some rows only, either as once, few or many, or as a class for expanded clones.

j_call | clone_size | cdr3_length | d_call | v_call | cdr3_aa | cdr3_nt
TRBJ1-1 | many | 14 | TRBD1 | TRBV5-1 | CASRGQGMNTEAFF | TGCGCCAGCAGAGGACAGGGCATGAACACTGAAGCTTTCTTT
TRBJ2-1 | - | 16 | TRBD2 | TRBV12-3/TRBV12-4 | CASTHPGLAPIGEQFF | TGTGCCAGCACCCACCCGGGACTAGCGCCGATCGGGGAGCAGTTCTTC
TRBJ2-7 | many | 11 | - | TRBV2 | CASSEAQVQYF | TGTGCCAGCAGTGAAGCGCAAGTGCAGTACTTC
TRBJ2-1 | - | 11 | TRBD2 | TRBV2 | CASWGGNEQFF | TGTGCCAGCTGGGGAGGGAATGAGCAGTTCTTC
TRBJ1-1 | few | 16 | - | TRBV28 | CASSLLGGGGDTEAFF | TGTGCCAGCAGTTTATTGGGGGGCGGTGGGGACACTGAAGCTTTCTTT
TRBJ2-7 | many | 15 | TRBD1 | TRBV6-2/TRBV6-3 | CASSNWTGGPYEQYF | TGTGCCAGCAGTAACTGGACAGGGGGCCCCTACGAGCAGTACTTC
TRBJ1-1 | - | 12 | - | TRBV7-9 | CASSPKWSEAFF | TGTGCCAGCAGCCCCAAATGGTCTGAAGCTTTCTTT
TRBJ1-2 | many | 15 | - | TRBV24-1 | CATSARGPNREGYTF | TGTGCCACCAGTGCAAGAGGTCCGAACAGAGAGGGCTACACCTTC
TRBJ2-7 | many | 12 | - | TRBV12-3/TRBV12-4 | CASSLGRNEQYF | TGTGCCAGCAGTTTAGGCCGGAACGAGCAGTACTTC
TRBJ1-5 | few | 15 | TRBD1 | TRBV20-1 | CSARAPGGVTQPQHF | TGCAGTGCTAGAGCTCCAGGGGGAGTCACTCAGCCCCAGCATTTT
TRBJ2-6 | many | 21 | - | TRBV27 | CATRESLPGAGYRSGANVLTF | TGTGCCACCAGAGAATCGCTCCCGGGGGCAGGTTATCGCTCTGGGGCCAACGTCCTGACTTTC
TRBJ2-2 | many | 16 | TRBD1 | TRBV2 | CASSEFGTGNTGELFF | TGTGCCAGCAGTGAATTCGGGACAGGGAACACCGGGGAGCTGTTTTTT